The rows below give T cell receptor beta chains drawn from one sample of a study of immune evolution from preneoplasia to lung adenocarcinoma. Produced via immunoSEQ multiplex PCR; TCRdb's table is partial and in-frame only. Among under 5,000 clones, 60% to 80% were seen once, and the ten largest hold approximately 9.7%. Sample: FFPE minimally invasive lung adenocarcinoma tissue. These receptors originate from a person aged 55 to 79 with lung adenocarcinoma. CDR3s include the opening cysteine and the closing phenylalanine or tryptophan. D genes are given only for firm matches. The size field is filled for only some rows; it gives once, few, many or a size class.

>NA|TRBJ1-3|TRBV6-6|NA
CASSYSEGGNTIYF
TGTGCCAGCAGTTACTCGGAAGGCGGAAACACCATATATTTT
>NA|TRBJ2-1|TRBV4-2|NA
CASSLGSSGLNEQFF
TGTGCCAGCAGCCTCGGGAGTAGCGGACTCAATGAGCAGTTCTTC
>few|TRBJ2-3|TRBV9|NA
CASSGDTDTQYF
TGTGCCAGCAGCGGAGATACAGATACGCAGTATTTT
>NA|TRBJ2-7|TRBV6-1|TRBD2
CASTEPSGRAYEQYF
TGTGCCAGCACCGAACCCAGCGGGAGGGCCTACGAGCAGTACTTC
>NA|TRBJ1-1|TRBV30|TRBD1
CASQTGETEAFF
TGTGCCTCCCAAACAGGGGAAACTGAAGCTTTCTTT
>NA|TRBJ1-1|TRBV30|NA
CAWSDSGAGTEAFF
TGTGCCTGGAGTGACTCAGGGGCAGGCACTGAAGCTTTCTTT
>NA|TRBJ2-2|TRBV30|NA
CAWRQLRNTGELFF
TGTGCCTGGAGACAGCTACGAAACACCGGGGAGCTGTTTTTT
>large|TRBJ1-1|TRBV9|NA
CASSVEVWDTEAFF
TGTGCCAGCAGCGTGGAGGTATGGGACACTGAAGCTTTCTTT
>few|TRBJ2-4|TRBV5-1|TRBD2
CASSLETSNIQYF
TGCGCCAGCAGCTTAGAGACTAGCAACATTCAGTACTTC
>NA|TRBJ1-2|TRBV4-2|NA
CASSPSPTNYGYTF
TGTGCCAGCAGCCCCTCCCCCACGAACTATGGCTACACCTTC
>once|TRBJ1-6|TRBV4-1|TRBD1
CASSSDRGRSYNSPLHF
TGCGCCAGCAGCTCCGACAGGGGACGCTCCTATAATTCACCCCTCCACTTT
>few|TRBJ2-1|TRBV6-4|TRBD2
CASSAGTSGRNEQFF
TGTGCCAGCAGCGCCGGGACTAGCGGGAGAAATGAGCAGTTCTTC
>few|TRBJ1-1|TRBV5-4|NA
CASSLEGRVGAEAFF
TGTGCCAGCAGCTTGGAGGGCAGGGTTGGTGCTGAAGCTTTCTTT
>NA|TRBJ1-3|TRBV30|NA
CAWSAFGTGENTIYF
TGTGCCTGGAGTGCCTTTGGAACGGGGGAAAACACCATATATTTT
>few|TRBJ2-1|TRBV19|TRBD2
CASSPPRAGGPGGEQFF
TGTGCCAGTAGTCCCCCAAGGGCGGGAGGGCCAGGGGGTGAGCAGTTCTTC
>NA|TRBJ2-1|TRBV29-1|NA
CSAESTDEQFF
TGCAGCGCTGAGAGTACGGATGAGCAGTTCTTC
>NA|TRBJ1-1|TRBV27|NA
CASFSERRGGTEAFF
TGTGCCAGCTTCTCAGAGCGGAGGGGCGGTACTGAAGCTTTCTTT
>NA|TRBJ1-5|TRBV27|NA
CASRLSVSNQPQHF
TGTGCCAGCCGATTATCGGTGAGCAATCAGCCCCAGCATTTT
>few|TRBJ1-2|TRBV21-1|NA
CASSKGAFSTGTNYGYTF
TGTGCCAGCAGCAAGGGGGCTTTTTCGACAGGGACTAACTATGGCTACACCTTC
>NA|TRBJ1-5|TRBV29-1|TRBD1
CSVVQGANQPQHF
TGCAGCGTCGTACAGGGGGCAAATCAGCCCCAGCATTTT
>NA|TRBJ1-1|TRBV28|TRBD1
CASEQGALNTEAFF
TGTGCCAGCGAGCAGGGGGCGTTGAACACTGAAGCTTTCTTT
>NA|TRBJ2-3|TRBV9|NA
CASSVEGGDTQYF
TGTGCCAGCAGCGTAGAGGGAGGAGATACGCAGTATTTT
>NA|TRBJ2-7|TRBV9|TRBD1
CASSVAGTGYHEQYF
TGTGCCAGCAGCGTAGCCGGGACAGGGTACCACGAGCAGTACTTC
>NA|TRBJ2-1|TRBV7-7|TRBD2
CASSLGPTSEQFF
TGTGCCAGCAGCTTAGGTCCGACTAGCGAGCAGTTCTTC
>NA|TRBJ2-3|TRBV2|NA
CASSARGGDTQYF
TGTGCCAGCAGTGCGAGGGGGGGTGATACGCAGTATTTT
>few|TRBJ1-1|TRBV11-3|TRBD1
CASSLGEPGQPNTEAFF
TGTGCCAGCAGCTTAGGGGAGCCGGGACAGCCGAACACTGAAGCTTTCTTT
>NA|TRBJ1-3|TRBV9|NA
CASSAGRVAGNTIYF
TGTGCCAGCAGCGCAGGCCGGGTAGCCGGAAACACCATATATTTT
>NA|TRBJ2-5|TRBV7-8|NA
CASRSRGAQETQYF
TGTGCCAGCAGGTCCCGCGGGGCGCAAGAGACCCAGTACTTC
>NA|TRBJ2-7|TRBV7-9|NA
CASSFGLPVSYEQYF
TGTGCCAGCAGCTTTGGACTCCCCGTCTCCTACGAGCAGTACTTC
>few|TRBJ2-1|TRBV15|NA
CATSRDSGAEQFF
TGTGCCACCAGCAGAGATTCGGGGGCTGAGCAGTTCTTC
>NA|TRBJ2-7|TRBV5-1|NA
CASSLGPLRDEQYF
TGCGCCAGCAGCTTGGGTCCCTTACGGGACGAGCAGTACTTC
>NA|TRBJ1-2|TRBV29-1|NA
CSVTRTEGYGYTF
TGCAGCGTTACCAGGACGGAGGGCTATGGCTACACCTTC
>NA|TRBJ2-5|TRBV10-3|NA
CAISAGTLGETQYF
TGTGCCATCAGTGCGGGGACCCTTGGGGAGACCCAGTACTTC
>NA|TRBJ1-1|TRBV10-3|NA
CAITAWGGTEAFF
TGTGCCATCACCGCCTGGGGTGGCACTGAAGCTTTCTTT
>NA|TRBJ1-5|TRBV30|TRBD1
CAWSVQTGGNQPQHF
TGTGCCTGGAGTGTACAGACAGGGGGTAATCAGCCCCAGCATTTT
>NA|TRBJ2-4|TRBV7-3|NA
CASSSGTGINIQYF
TGTGCCAGCAGCTCCGGGACTGGGATTAACATTCAGTACTTC
>NA|TRBJ1-6|TRBV5-1|TRBD1
CASSLAQGDNSPLHF
TGCGCCAGCAGCTTGGCCCAGGGGGATAATTCACCCCTCCACTTT
>NA|TRBJ1-5|TRBV27|TRBD1
CASSSYRGGSNQPQHF
TGTGCCAGCAGTTCCTACAGGGGGGGTAGCAATCAGCCCCAGCATTTT
>NA|TRBJ1-1|TRBV29-1|TRBD1
CSVGQGSSTEAFF
TGCAGCGTGGGACAGGGGTCGAGCACTGAAGCTTTCTTT
>NA|TRBJ2-1|TRBV30|TRBD1
CAWGPGQGEQFF
TGTGCCTGGGGCCCGGGACAGGGGGAGCAGTTCTTC
>NA|TRBJ2-1|TRBV2|TRBD2
CASSPGLAGYNEQFF
TGTGCCAGCAGTCCAGGACTAGCGGGCTACAATGAGCAGTTCTTC
>NA|TRBJ2-3|TRBV9|TRBD2
CASSALGGGTDTQYF
TGTGCCAGCAGCGCCCTCGGGGGGGGCACAGATACGCAGTATTTT
>NA|TRBJ2-5|TRBV27|NA
CASSHRRQETQYF
TGTGCCAGCAGTCATCGGAGGCAAGAGACCCAGTACTTC
>NA|TRBJ2-1|TRBV2|NA
CASTWTAYNEQFF
TGTGCCAGCACCTGGACCGCTTACAATGAGCAGTTCTTC
>NA|TRBJ2-3|TRBV10-1|NA
CASSEAFTDTQYF
TGCGCCAGCAGTGAGGCCTTCACAGATACGCAGTATTTT
>NA|TRBJ2-1|TRBV19|NA
CASKTKGEQFF
TGTGCCAGTAAAACGAAGGGTGAGCAGTTCTTC
>NA|TRBJ1-1|TRBV5-6|NA
CASSLVTGGGNTEAFF
TGTGCCAGCAGCTTAGTGACGGGAGGAGGGAACACTGAAGCTTTCTTT
>NA|TRBJ2-7|TRBV10-2|TRBD2
CASSVASGSYEQYF
TGCGCCAGCAGTGTAGCTAGCGGGTCCTACGAGCAGTACTTC
>NA|TRBJ2-1|TRBV6-4|TRBD2
CASSIMASGLNNEQFF
TGTGCCAGCAGCATCATGGCTAGCGGGCTAAACAATGAGCAGTTCTTC
>once|TRBJ1-2|TRBV19|NA
CASRGSGSQGYTF
TGTGCCAGTAGGGGTTCAGGCAGTCAGGGCTACACCTTC
>NA|TRBJ2-2|TRBV11-2|TRBD2
CASSPLADNTGELFF
TGTGCCAGCAGCCCCCTAGCGGATAACACCGGGGAGCTGTTTTTT
>NA|TRBJ1-1|TRBV10-3|NA
CAISERVANTEAFF
TGTGCCATCAGTGAGAGGGTTGCGAACACTGAAGCTTTCTTT
>few|TRBJ1-4|TRBV7-8|NA
CASSPYITGYDEKLFF
TGTGCCAGCAGCCCATATATTACGGGGTACGATGAAAAACTGTTTTTT
>once|TRBJ2-5|TRBV30|NA
CAWSVRASRQETQYF
TGTGCCTGGAGTGTACGGGCTAGTCGGCAAGAGACCCAGTACTTC
>NA|TRBJ2-3|TRBV9|NA
CASRSGDTQYF
TGTGCCAGCAGGAGCGGCGATACGCAGTATTTT